The next 3 T cell receptor beta chains were all read from a single sample in a study of early T cells in non-severe SARS-CoV-2 infection. Using its own MiXCR run on the 5' RACE reads, TCRdb lists one record per CDR3 protein. The sample contains over 80,000 distinct CDR3 sequences, 13% to 15% of which appear only once. Sequenced material: whole blood. The source of these receptors is an adult who was a healthcare worker with PCR-confirmed SARS-CoV-2 infection or an uninfected control (not recorded which).

The chain couples TRBV7-9 to TRBJ2-1; 7 nucleotides align to TRBD2. Germline assignment: CDR1 SEHNR and CDR2 FQNEAQ (reference sequence). The CDR3 covers 19 residues. V dropped 4 bases and J dropped 0; count of bases not matched to a gene: 15. The CDR3 protein is CASSSPSGSGLSSYNEQFF. For the CDR3, the DNA is TGTGCCAGCAGCTCCCCCTCGGGTAGCGGGCTGAGCTCCTACAATGAGCAGTTCTTC.

This clonotype has a handful of counts. The chain couples TRBV20-1 to TRBJ2-3; TRBD2 matches at 16 bases. The CDR3 has 16 residues. Germline CDR1 reads DFQATT; CDR2 reads SNEGSKA (reference sequence). The V and J ends lost 5 bases and 6 bases, in that order; junction bases with no gene match: 8. The CDR3 here is CSAGQGLAGGRDTQYF. CDR3 bases: TGCAGTGCTGGCCAGGGACTAGCGGGGGGGAGGGATACGCAGTATTTT.

J is TRBJ1-4 and V is TRBV5-1; possible D gene TRBD1, 5 bases. Germline V gene lookup returns CDR1 SGHRS and CDR2 YFSETQ. Trimming pared 2 bases from V and 12 bases from J, leaving 11 bases between. CDR3 length: 12 residues. The CDR3 DNA sequence: TGCGCCAGCAGCTTCCAAGGGGTGGAACTGTTTTTT. Translated, it gives CASSFQGVELFF.